Included here is one TCR beta chain sequence, with context. The antigen is not known. The CDR3 runs to 15 residues. The germline V and J ends were trimmed by 4 bases and 5 bases, with 14 bases remaining between them. Germline CDR1 and CDR2: LGHNA and YSLEER. These data are taken from a study of cytomegalovirus exposure and HLA in healthy donors. General study points: A later examination showed that TCR association rates differed by HLA locus, with DRB1 most and HLA-C fewest.

Healthy individuals who donated bone marrow served as the donors. 60 Vbeta and 13 Jbeta primers were used in PCR. Sequenced by immunoSEQ multiplex PCR; TCRdb stores in-frame clones only, minus some. The profile shows around 67,000 clones, roughly 72% of them singletons. The specimen was PBMCs. The chain employs TRBV4-3 and TRBJ2-2, with unresolved D. This clonotype was sampled from a woman younger than 45 in good health and CMV-seropositive. The CDR3 here is CASSLNLELTGELFF. CDR3 DNA: TGCGCCAGCAGCCTCAACCTAGAATTGACCGGGGAGCTGTTTTTT.